Below, 20 T cell receptor beta chains from the same sample are listed, as sequenced in a study of blood T cells in healthy people across ages (dated by TCRdb to about 2015). The library relied on 5' RACE. The instrument given in TCRdb is Illumina HiSeq 2500. A second roughly 6 to 11 cycle PCR used a sample-barcoded 5' primer and a J-beta primer mix. TCRdb reanalyzed the raw reads on its own, using fastp at Q25 for trimming and MiXCR for clone calling, and kept in-frame beta chains. Every entry covers one CDR3 protein and lists the most common genes and DNA from its rows. The sample contains some 920,000 distinct CDR3 sequences, 51% of them found a single time. Jointly, the top ten make up about a fifth of the sample. Sequencing was done on a sample of blood. These receptors were taken from an older woman in good health.

Comment on this clonotype: Relative to the germline gene, one junction end is altered; a read error may explain this. The V gene is TRBV12-3 or TRBV12-4, the J gene TRBJ2-4, with D maybe TRBD2 (5 bases). This CDR3 has 14 amino acids. Here the CDR3 DNA reads TGTGCCGGCAGTTTAGCGAGAGAGAAAAACATTCAGTACTTC. It yields the protein CAGSLAREKNIQYF.

The gene calls are TRBV15 and TRBJ2-7, with unresolved D. The V gene's germline CDR1 is LNHNV and CDR2 YYDKDF (reference sequence). The CDR3 runs 16 residues. The ends were cut back, 1 base at V and 0 bases at J, with 13 bases in the middle. The CDR3 region is CATSRVVSSSSYEQYF. CDR3 DNA sequence: TGTGCCACCAGCAGAGTTGTTAGCTCTTCCTCCTACGAGCAGTACTTC.

The V call is TRBV27, the J call TRBJ1-5, with D tentatively TRBD1 (5 bases). Germline assignment: CDR1 MNHEY and CDR2 SMNVEV (reference sequence). The V end was cut by 0 bases, the J end by 9 bases, with 18 bases between. The CDR3 is 16 residues long. CDR3 sequence (DNA): TGTGCCAGCAGTTTATCGGTATCGGGAGCCGGGGGGCCCCAGCATTTT. Protein: CASSLSVSGAGGPQHF.

This rearrangement joins TRBV16 to TRBJ2-3, with 7 bases identical to TRBD1. The CDR3 loop spans 15 amino acids. Per the germline V gene, CDR1 is KGHSY and CDR2 is FQNENV. J lost 2 bases, V lost 3 bases, and 5 bases had no gene match. In DNA form, the CDR3 reads TGTGCCAGCAGCCACCTAGGACAGGCCACAGATACGCAGTATTTT. Residues: CASSHLGQATDTQYF.

A few counts support this clonotype. The chain carries TRBV4-3 and TRBJ2-3; 9 nucleotides line up with TRBD2. Germline CDR1 reads LGHNA; CDR2 reads YSLEER. V shed 3 bases, J shed 3 bases, and the junction held 10 bases outside the gene matches. This CDR3 is built from 17 residues. The CDR3 region is CASSQVAGVGLTDTQYF. DNA of the CDR3: TGCGCCAGCAGCCAGGTAGCGGGAGTGGGTTTGACAGATACGCAGTATTTT.

The CDR3 loop reads CASSYPEGETQYF. The CDR3 nucleotides read TGTGCCAGCAGTTACCCGGAAGGGGAGACCCAGTACTTC. The genes are TRBV6-5 and TRBJ2-5, with D unresolved. The germline gives CDR1 MNHEY, CDR2 SVGAGI. The CDR3 has 13 amino acids. V was shortened by 2 bases and J by 5 bases, with 9 bases between the two germline ends.

V is TRBV9 and J is TRBJ2-3; 8 bases agree with TRBD1. V gave up 0 bases and J gave up 4 bases; unmatched junction bases: 4. Germline V lookup: CDR1 SGDLS, CDR2 YYNGEE. There are 15 residues in the CDR3. The CDR3 here is CASSVELGQADTQYF. The CDR3 DNA follows: TGTGCCAGCAGCGTAGAGTTGGGACAGGCAGATACGCAGTATTTT.

This chain links TRBV20-1 with TRBJ2-3; TRBD2 matches 8 bases. The CDR3 totals 16 residues. Germline CDR1 and CDR2: DFQATT and SNEGSKA (reference sequence). Trimming cost V 5 bases and J 2 bases; bases outside gene matches: 12. DNA for the CDR3: TGCAGTGCTCAGGCACTACTAGCGGAAGACACAGATACGCAGTATTTT. This translates into CSAQALLAEDTDTQYF.

This clonotype was seen ten or more times. This sequence joins TRBV6-6 and TRBJ2-3; no definite D call. V was cut by 5 bases and J by 4 bases, with 7 bases left in between. Germline V gene sequence: CDR1 MNHNY, CDR2 SVGAGI (reference sequence). The CDR3 contains 12 residues. CDR3 amino acids: CASSTTSDTQYF. CDR3 bases: TGTGCCAGCAGTACGACGTCAGATACGCAGTATTTT.

In the case of this clonotype: An end of the junction differs from the germline gene, which may be a read error. This sequence joins TRBV11-2 and TRBJ2-3; 7 bases line up with TRBD2. This CDR3 is built from 16 residues. Germline V gene lookup returns CDR1 SGHAT and CDR2 FQNNGV. Here the CDR3 reads CASRPIVGGLGDTHYF. CDR3 sequence (DNA): TGTGCCAGCAGGCCGATAGTGGGAGGGCTCGGGGATACGCATTATTTT.

V usage is TRBV29-1 and J usage is TRBJ2-7, with TRBD1 matching 8 bases. The V and J ends lost 4 bases and 5 bases, in that order; junction bases with no gene match: 7. The CDR3 is 13 amino acids. Germline CDR1 and CDR2: SQVTM and ANQGSEA. This CDR3 is CSVAWQGANEQYF. CDR3 bases: TGCAGCGTTGCTTGGCAGGGGGCCAACGAGCAGTACTTC.

V is TRBV20-1 and J is TRBJ2-3, with TRBD2 matching over 9 bases. The germline gives CDR1 DFQATT, CDR2 SNEGSKA (reference sequence). The CDR3 covers 15 residues. Trimming removed 2 bases from V and 3 bases from J; junction bases left unmatched: 6. The chain's CDR3 is CSARISGRMTDTQYF. The DNA for the CDR3 is TGCAGTGCTAGAATTAGCGGGAGAATGACAGATACGCAGTATTTT.

This chain connects TRBV14 to TRBJ1-2; D perhaps matches TRBD1 (6 bases). The germline V and J ends were trimmed by 6 bases and 6 bases, with 14 bases remaining between them. CDR3 length: 13 amino acids. CDR1 and CDR2 from the germline V gene are SGHDN and FVKESK. Here the CDR3 reads CASSRGQMNGYTF. CDR3 bases: TGTGCCAGCAGTCGTGGACAGATGAATGGCTACACCTTC.

The rearrangement links TRBV20-1 to TRBJ2-1; D is unclear. The CDR3 runs 14 residues. V shed 2 bases and J shed 7 bases, with 15 bases lying between them. Germline CDR1 reads DFQATT; CDR2 reads SNEGSKA (reference sequence). CDR3 residues: CSARMSSGENEQFF. The CDR3 DNA is TGCAGTGCTAGAATGTCCTCCGGAGAGAATGAGCAGTTCTTC.

The chain is built from TRBV5-8 and TRBJ2-1; TRBD2 matches at 11 bases. The V and J ends lost 4 bases and 8 bases, in that order; junction bases with no gene match: 14. Germline-derived CDR1 and CDR2 are SGHTS and YDEGEE. The CDR3 runs to 17 residues. The CDR3 loop is CASSPGTSGRNWDEQFF. The CDR3 nucleotides are TGTGCCAGCAGCCCGGGGACTAGCGGTAGGAATTGGGATGAGCAGTTCTTC.

This clonotype occurred a few times. The chain carries TRBV11-2 and TRBJ2-3; 7 bases align to TRBD1. Losses at the gene ends were 7 bases for V and 0 bases for J; bases not matched to a gene: 10. The CDR3 is made up of 16 amino acids. Germline V gene data show CDR1 as SGHAT and CDR2 as FQNNGV. The CDR3 DNA reads as TGTGCCAGCACCATAAGACAGGGCCCTAGCACAGATACGCAGTATTTT. This sequence encodes CASTIRQGPSTDTQYF.

The sample holds a few counts of this clonotype. The chain uses TRBV12-3 or TRBV12-4 and TRBJ2-2; no reliable D call. The CDR3 is 14 residues long. Trimming removed 7 bases at V and 6 bases at J, with 15 bases between. CDR3 residues: CASILGPLSGELFF. In nucleotides, the CDR3 is TGTGCCAGCATCCTAGGACCTTTGTCCGGGGAGCTGTTTTTT.

Note on this clonotype: Compared with germline, one end of the junction differs, possibly owing to a read error. This sequence joins TRBV28 and TRBJ1-5, with D perhaps matching TRBD1 (5 bases). The CDR3 is made up of 17 amino acids. Germline V gene sequence: CDR1 MDHEN, CDR2 SYDVKM. Here the CDR3 reads CASSLYSTGLSNQPQHF. CDR3 coding DNA: TGTGCCAGCAGTTTATACTCTACGGGGCTCAGCAACCAGCCCCAGCATTTT.

This clonotype occurred a few times. The chain joins TRBV28 to TRBJ2-4, with a weak D call TRBD2 (6 bases). The length of the CDR3 is 16 residues. The germline V gene encodes CDR1 MDHEN and CDR2 SYDVKM. Trimming took 1 base from V and 3 from J, leaving 13 bases between them. The CDR3 region has the DNA TGTGCCAGCAGTTTATTGGGCGCCGGGAGCAAAAACATTCAGTACTTC. This translates into CASSLLGAGSKNIQYF.

The chain uses TRBV6-5 and TRBJ2-3, with D possibly TRBD1 on 6 matching bases. The CDR3 has 14 residues. V lost 2 bases, J lost 5 bases, and 11 bases lay in between. The germline CDR1 and CDR2 sequences are MNHEY and SVGAGI. CDR3 sequence: CASSYAAGVDTQYF. In DNA, the CDR3 is TGTGCCAGCAGTTACGCGGCAGGGGTAGATACGCAGTATTTT.